This TCR beta chain is drawn from a study of T cell responses to AZD1222 COVID-19 vaccine. Study outcomes and limitations: Spike-specific TCR breadth and depth were elevated following two AZD1222 doses. Baseline serology detected seropositivity in only a handful of AZD1222 recipients. Clonal diversity was possibly underestimated, and white British individuals and females predominated among donors. Of spike-specific TCRs, nearly half reportedly target regions left unmutated in variants.

Profiled with immunoSEQ multiplex PCR; TCRdb holds only in-frame clones, not every one. The table records approximately 200,000 clones, more than 85% of them present only once. Germline V gene lookup returns CDR1 SGHRS and CDR2 YFSETQ. V trimming: 0 bases; J trimming: 0 bases; junction bases outside the gene matches: 5. CDR3 size: 18 residues. Concerning this clone itself: Its specificity is not known.

The chain uses TRBV5-1 and TRBJ2-6; 8 bases align to TRBD1. Here the sequenced sample was peripheral blood, taken 28 days after the second AZD1222 dose. The clonotype was recovered from an adult who received the AZD1222 COVID-19 vaccine. CDR3 amino acids: CASSLGTGPSSGANVLTF. CDR3 in DNA: TGCGCCAGCAGCTTGGGGACAGGGCCCAGCTCTGGGGCCAACGTCCTGACTTTC.